Listed below are T cell receptor beta chains from one sample, sequenced in a study of cytomegalovirus exposure and HLA in healthy donors. The assay was immunoSEQ multiplex PCR, and TCRdb's table has in-frame clones only and misses some. Counted here are approximately 300,000 clones, 75% to 90% occurring once; the ten biggest clones make up about 0.8%. Sequenced sample: PBMCs. The receptor source for this set is a woman aged 18-29 years in good health and CMV-seronegative. CDR3s include the opening cysteine and the closing phenylalanine or tryptophan. A D gene is named only where the DNA matches it firmly. Size is omitted from some rows. Given values are once, few, many or a class for expanded clones.

d_gene | j_gene | v_gene | abundance | CDR3aa | CDR3nt
TRBD2 | TRBJ2-2 | TRBV28 | NA | CASSSKPGLAGAGELFF | TGTGCCAGCAGCTCAAAACCTGGACTAGCGGGAGCCGGGGAGCTGTTTTTT
NA | TRBJ2-1 | TRBV4-3 | NA | CASSQDRSAPIAQFF | TGCGCCAGCAGCCAAGATCGGTCTGCCCCCATCGCGCAGTTCTTC
TRBD1 | TRBJ1-3 | TRBV28 | NA | CATSLSGQGVRGIYF | TGTGCCACCTCGCTGTCGGGACAGGGTGTTCGCGGCATATATTTT
TRBD2 | TRBJ2-3 | TRBV2 | NA | CASSAAGELPDTQYF | TGTGCCAGCAGTGCAGCGGGAGAACTGCCAGATACGCAGTATTTT
NA | TRBJ1-2 | TRBV27 | NA | CASSSQWTDYGYTF | TGTGCCAGCAGTTCCCAGTGGACAGACTATGGCTACACCTTC
NA | TRBJ2-7 | TRBV15 | NA | CATSRDRGTAYEQYF | TGTGCCACCAGCAGAGATCGCGGGACCGCCTACGAGCAGTACTTC
NA | TRBJ2-7 | TRBV6-5 | NA | CASSRVVDEQYF | TGTGCCAGCAGTCGGGTAGTTGACGAGCAGTACTTC
NA | TRBJ2-3 | TRBV11-3 | NA | CASSPLGGSTDTQYF | TGTGCCAGCAGCCCCCTGGGGGGTAGCACAGATACGCAGTATTTT
TRBD2 | TRBJ2-5 | TRBV27 | NA | CASSLRGLAGPPQETQYF | TGTGCCAGCAGTTTAAGGGGACTAGCGGGACCACCGCAGGAGACCCAGTACTTC
NA | TRBJ1-1 | TRBV28 | NA | CASSPQGRTEAFF | TGTGCCAGCAGCCCCCAGGGTCGCACTGAAGCTTTCTTT
NA | TRBJ2-7 | TRBV5-5 | once | CASSLELTEYF | TGTGCCAGCAGCTTGGAACTGACAGAGTACTTC